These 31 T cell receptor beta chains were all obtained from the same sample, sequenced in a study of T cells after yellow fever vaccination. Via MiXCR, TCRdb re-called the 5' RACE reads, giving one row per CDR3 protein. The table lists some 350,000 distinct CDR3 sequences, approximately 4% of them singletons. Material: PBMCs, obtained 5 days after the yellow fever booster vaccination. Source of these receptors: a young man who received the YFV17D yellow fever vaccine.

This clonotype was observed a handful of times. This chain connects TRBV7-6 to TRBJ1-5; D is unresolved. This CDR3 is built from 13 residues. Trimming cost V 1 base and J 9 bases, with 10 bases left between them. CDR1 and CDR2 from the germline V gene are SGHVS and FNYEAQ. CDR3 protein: CASSLELGRPQHF. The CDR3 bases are TGTGCCAGCAGCTTAGAGCTAGGGAGGCCCCAGCATTTT.

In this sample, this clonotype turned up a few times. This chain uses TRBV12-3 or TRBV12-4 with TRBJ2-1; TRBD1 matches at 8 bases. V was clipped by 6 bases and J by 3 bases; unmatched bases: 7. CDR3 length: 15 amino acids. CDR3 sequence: CASRSSGGYYNEQFF. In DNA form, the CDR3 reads TGTGCCAGCAGGTCCTCAGGGGGCTACTACAATGAGCAGTTCTTC.

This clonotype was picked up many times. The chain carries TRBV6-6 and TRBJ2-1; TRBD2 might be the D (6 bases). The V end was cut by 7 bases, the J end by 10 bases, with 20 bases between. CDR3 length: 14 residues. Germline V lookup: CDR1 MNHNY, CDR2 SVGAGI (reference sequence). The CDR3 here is CASTRGPAGREQFF. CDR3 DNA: TGTGCCAGCACCCGGGGACCCGCAGGGAGGGAGCAGTTCTTC.

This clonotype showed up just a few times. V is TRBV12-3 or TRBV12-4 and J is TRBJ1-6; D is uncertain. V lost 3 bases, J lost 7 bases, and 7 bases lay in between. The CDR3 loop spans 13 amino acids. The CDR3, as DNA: TGTGCCAGCAGTTTTTGGAGGAATTCACCCCTCCACTTT. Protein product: CASSFWRNSPLHF.

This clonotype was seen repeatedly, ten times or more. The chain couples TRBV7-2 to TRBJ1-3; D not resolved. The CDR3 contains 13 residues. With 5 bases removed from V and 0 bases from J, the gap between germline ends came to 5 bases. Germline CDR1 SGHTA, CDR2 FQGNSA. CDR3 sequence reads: CASSLYSGNTIYF. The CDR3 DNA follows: TGTGCCAGCAGCCTGTACTCTGGAAACACCATATATTTT.

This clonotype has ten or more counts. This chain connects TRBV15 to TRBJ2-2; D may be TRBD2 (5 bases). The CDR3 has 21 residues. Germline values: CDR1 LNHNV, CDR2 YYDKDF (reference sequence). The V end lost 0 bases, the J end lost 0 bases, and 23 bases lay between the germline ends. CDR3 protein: CATSRDRQVTDYMANTGELFF. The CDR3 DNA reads TGTGCCACCAGCAGAGATAGGCAGGTTACCGACTATATGGCGAACACCGGGGAGCTGTTTTTT.

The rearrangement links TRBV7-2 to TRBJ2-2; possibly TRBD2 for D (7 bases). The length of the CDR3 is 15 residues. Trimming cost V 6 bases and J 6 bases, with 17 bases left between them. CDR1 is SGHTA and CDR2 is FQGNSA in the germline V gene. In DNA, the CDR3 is TGTGCCAGCAGAGGAGGGGGGGGCGCGGCCGGGGAGCTGTTTTTT. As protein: CASRGGGGAAGELFF.

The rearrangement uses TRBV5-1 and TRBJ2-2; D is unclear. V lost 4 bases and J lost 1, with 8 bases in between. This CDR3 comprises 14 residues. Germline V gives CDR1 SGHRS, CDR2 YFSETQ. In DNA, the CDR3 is TGCGCCAGCAGCCATGGAGAGAACACCGGGGAGCTGTTTTTT. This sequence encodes CASSHGENTGELFF.

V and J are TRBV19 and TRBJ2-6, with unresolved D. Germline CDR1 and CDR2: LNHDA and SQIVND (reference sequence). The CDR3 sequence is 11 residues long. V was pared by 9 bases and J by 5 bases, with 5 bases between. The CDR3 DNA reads TGTGCCAGCGAATGGGCCAACGTCCTGACTTTC. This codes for CASEWANVLTF.

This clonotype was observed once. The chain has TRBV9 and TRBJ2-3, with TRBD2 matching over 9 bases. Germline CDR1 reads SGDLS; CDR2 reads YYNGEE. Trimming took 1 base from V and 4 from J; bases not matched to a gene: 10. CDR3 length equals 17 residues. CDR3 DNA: TGTGCCAGCAGCGTATTCAGCGGGGGGAGTAGTGCAGATACGCAGTATTTT. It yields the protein CASSVFSGGSSADTQYF.

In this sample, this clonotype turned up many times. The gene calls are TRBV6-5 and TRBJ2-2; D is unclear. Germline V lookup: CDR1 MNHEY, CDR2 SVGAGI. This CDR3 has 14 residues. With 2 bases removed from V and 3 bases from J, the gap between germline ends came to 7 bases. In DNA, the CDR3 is TGTGCCAGCAGTTACACTGTCTACACCGGGGAGCTGTTTTTT. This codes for CASSYTVYTGELFF.

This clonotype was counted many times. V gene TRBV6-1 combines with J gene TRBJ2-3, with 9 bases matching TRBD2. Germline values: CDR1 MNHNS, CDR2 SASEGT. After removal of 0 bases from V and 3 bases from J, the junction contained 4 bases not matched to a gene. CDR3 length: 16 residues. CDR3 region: CASSEATSGGTDTQYF. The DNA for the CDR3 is TGTGCCAGCAGTGAAGCGACTAGCGGTGGGACAGATACGCAGTATTTT.

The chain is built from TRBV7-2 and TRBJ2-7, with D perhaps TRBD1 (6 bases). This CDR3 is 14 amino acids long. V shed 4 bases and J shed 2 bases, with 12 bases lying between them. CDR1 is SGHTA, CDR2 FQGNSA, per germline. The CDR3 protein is CASSSHRVTYEQYF. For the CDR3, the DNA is TGTGCCAGCAGCTCCCACAGGGTTACCTACGAGCAGTACTTC.

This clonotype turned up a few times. CDR3 sequence reads: CASISGGLSSYNEQFF. CDR3 sequence (DNA): TGTGCCAGCATTAGCGGGGGGCTTAGCTCCTACAATGAGCAGTTCTTC. V gene TRBV6-1 combines with J gene TRBJ2-1; 10 positions match TRBD2. From germline, CDR1 is MNHNS and CDR2 SASEGT. Trimming removed 7 bases from V and 0 bases from J; junction bases left unmatched: 6. The CDR3 consists of 16 residues.

CDR3 coding DNA: TGTGCCAGCTCAAAAGGCAATCAGCCCCAGCATTTT. Protein product: CASSKGNQPQHF. V usage is TRBV18 and J usage is TRBJ1-5; D is undetermined. CDR1 KGHSH and CDR2 LQKENI come from the germline V gene. V was cut by 5 bases and J by 2 bases, with 4 bases left in between. The CDR3 extends over 12 amino acids.

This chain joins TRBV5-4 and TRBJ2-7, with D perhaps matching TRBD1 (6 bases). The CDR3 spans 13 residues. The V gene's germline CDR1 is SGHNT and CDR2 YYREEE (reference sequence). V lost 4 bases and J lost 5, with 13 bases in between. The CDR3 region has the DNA TGTGCCAGCAGCCCCCAGGGGCGCCACGAGCAGTACTTC. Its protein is CASSPQGRHEQYF.

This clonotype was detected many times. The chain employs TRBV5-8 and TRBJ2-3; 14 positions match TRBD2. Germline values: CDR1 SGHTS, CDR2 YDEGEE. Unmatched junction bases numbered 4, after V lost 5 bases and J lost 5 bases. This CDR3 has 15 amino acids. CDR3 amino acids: CASSYGLAGGDTQYF. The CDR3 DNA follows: TGTGCCAGCAGTTACGGACTAGCGGGGGGAGATACGCAGTATTTT.

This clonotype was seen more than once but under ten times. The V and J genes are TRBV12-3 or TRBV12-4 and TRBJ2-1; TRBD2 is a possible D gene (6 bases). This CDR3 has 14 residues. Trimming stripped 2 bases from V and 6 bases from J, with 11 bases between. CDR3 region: CASSLQGLTNEQFF. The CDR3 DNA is TGTGCCAGCAGTTTACAGGGACTCACCAATGAGCAGTTCTTC.

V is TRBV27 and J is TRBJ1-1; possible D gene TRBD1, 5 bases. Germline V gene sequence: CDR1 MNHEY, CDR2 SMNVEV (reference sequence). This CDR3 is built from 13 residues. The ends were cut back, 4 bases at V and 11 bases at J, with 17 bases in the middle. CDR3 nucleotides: TGTGCCAGCAGTTCCTCGGGGGGAGGAGCGGCTTTCTTT. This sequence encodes CASSSSGGGAAFF.

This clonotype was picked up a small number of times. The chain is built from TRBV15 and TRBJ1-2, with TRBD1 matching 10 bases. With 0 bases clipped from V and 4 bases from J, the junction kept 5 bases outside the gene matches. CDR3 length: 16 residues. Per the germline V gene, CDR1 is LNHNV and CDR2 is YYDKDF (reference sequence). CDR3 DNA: TGTGCCACCAGCAGAGAGCCGGGACAGGGGACCTATGGCTACACCTTC. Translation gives CATSREPGQGTYGYTF.

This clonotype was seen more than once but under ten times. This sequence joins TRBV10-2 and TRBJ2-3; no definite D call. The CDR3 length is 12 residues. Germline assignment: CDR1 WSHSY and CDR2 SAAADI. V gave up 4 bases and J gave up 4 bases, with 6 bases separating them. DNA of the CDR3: TGCGCCAGCAGTGGAGAAGCAGATACGCAGTATTTT. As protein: CASSGEADTQYF.

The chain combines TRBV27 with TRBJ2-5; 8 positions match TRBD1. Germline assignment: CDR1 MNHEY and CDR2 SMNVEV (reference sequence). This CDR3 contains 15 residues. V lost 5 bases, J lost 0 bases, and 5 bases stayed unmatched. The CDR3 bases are TGTGCCAGCAGTAGGACAGGGTGGGACCAAGAGACCCAGTACTTC. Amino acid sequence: CASSRTGWDQETQYF.

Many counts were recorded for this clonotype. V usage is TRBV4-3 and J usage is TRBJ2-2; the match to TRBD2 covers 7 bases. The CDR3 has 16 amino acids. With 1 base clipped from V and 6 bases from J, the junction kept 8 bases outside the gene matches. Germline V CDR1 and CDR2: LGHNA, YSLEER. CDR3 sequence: CASSQAGLKDAGELFF. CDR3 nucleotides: TGCGCCAGCAGCCAAGCGGGACTAAAAGATGCCGGGGAGCTGTTTTTT.

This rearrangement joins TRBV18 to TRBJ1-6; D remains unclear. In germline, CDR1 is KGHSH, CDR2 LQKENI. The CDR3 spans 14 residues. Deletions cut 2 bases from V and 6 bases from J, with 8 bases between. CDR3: CASSPAVINSPLHF. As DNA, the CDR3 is TGTGCCAGCTCACCAGCCGTGATTAATTCACCCCTCCACTTT.

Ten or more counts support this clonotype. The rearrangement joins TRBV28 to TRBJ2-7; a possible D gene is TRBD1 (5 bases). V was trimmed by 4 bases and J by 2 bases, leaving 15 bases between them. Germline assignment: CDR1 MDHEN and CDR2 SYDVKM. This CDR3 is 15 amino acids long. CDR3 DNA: TGTGCCAGCAGTTCCCGGACACCTTACCCCTACGAGCAGTACGTC. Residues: CASSSRTPYPYEQYV.

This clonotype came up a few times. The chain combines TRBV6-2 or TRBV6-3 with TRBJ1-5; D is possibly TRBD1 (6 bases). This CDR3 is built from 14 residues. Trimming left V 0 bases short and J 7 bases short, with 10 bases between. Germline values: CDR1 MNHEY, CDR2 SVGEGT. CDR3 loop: CASSYSGTRQPQHF. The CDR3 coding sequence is TGTGCCAGCAGTTACTCCGGGACAAGACAGCCCCAGCATTTT.

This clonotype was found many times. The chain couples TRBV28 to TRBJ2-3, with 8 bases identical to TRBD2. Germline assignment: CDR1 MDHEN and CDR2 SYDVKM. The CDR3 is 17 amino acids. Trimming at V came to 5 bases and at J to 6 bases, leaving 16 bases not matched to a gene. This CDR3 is CASSPSYRGGFEDTQYF. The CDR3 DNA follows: TGTGCCAGCAGTCCCTCTTATCGGGGGGGGTTCGAGGATACGCAGTATTTT.

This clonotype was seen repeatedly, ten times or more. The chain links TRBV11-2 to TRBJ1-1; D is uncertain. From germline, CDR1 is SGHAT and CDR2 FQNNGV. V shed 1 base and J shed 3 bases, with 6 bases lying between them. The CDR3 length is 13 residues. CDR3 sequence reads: CASSLATYTEAFF. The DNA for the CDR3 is TGTGCCAGCAGCTTAGCGACCTACACTGAAGCTTTCTTT. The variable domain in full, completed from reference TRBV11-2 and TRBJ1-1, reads EAGVAQSPRYKIIEKRQSVAFWCNPISGHATLYWYQQILGQGPKLLIQFQNNGVVDDSQLPKDRFSAERLKGVDSTLKIQPAKLEDSAVYLCASSLATYTEAFFGQGTRLTVV.

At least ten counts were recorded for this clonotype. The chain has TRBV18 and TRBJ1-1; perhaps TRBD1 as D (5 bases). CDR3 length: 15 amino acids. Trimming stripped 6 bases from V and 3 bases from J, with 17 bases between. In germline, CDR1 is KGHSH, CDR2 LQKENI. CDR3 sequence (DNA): TGTGCCAGCTCTCTGAACGGACCAGGGTACACTGAAGCTTTCTTT. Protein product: CASSLNGPGYTEAFF.

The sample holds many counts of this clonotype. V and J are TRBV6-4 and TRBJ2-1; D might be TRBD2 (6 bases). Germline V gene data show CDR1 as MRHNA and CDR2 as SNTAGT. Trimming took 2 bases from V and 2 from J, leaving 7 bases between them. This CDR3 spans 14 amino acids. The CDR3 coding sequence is TGTGCCAGCAGTGACGGGACTCCCTACAATGAGCAGTTCTTC. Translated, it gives CASSDGTPYNEQFF.

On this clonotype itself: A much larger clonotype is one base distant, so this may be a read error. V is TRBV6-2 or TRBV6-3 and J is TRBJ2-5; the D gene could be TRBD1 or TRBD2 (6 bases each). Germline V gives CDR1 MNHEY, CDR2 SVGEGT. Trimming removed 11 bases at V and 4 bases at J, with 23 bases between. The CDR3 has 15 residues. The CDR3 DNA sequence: TGTGCCCTATCTTCGGGGGCCGAGAGCGGAGAGACCCAGTACTTC. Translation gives CALSSGAESGETQYF.